The clone carrying this T cell receptor (beta chain) has a count of ten or more. J lost 4 bases, V lost 2 bases, and 8 bases had no gene match. Germline CDR1 reads SGHRS; CDR2 reads YFSETQ. There are 15 residues in the CDR3. The sample is drawn from a study of T cells in Graves' hyperthyroidism and ophthalmopathy. RNA transcripts yielded amplified TCR beta CDR3 regions. When the TCR CDR3 underwent first-round RT-PCR, the HTBI primer set was used. TCRdb re-called the multiplex PCR reads through MiXCR, storing one row per CDR3 protein. Among 410,000 or so distinct CDR3 sequences listed, roughly 14% were seen once.

This clonotype originated in a man between 18 and 35 years old with Graves' ophthalmopathy. The sample consisted of blood. The rearrangement links TRBV5-1 to TRBJ1-1, with TRBD1 identical over 7 bases. Here the CDR3 DNA reads TGCGCCAGCAGCTTCTCGAACACAGGGGCCACTGAAGCTTTCTTT. It translates to CASSFSNTGATEAFF.